What follows are 28 T cell receptor beta chains derived from one specimen sequenced in a study of OX40 agonist ivuxolimab in advanced cancers. Assay used: immunoSEQ multiplex PCR; TCRdb lists only in-frame clones, some missing. The table shows 7,500 to 10,000 clones, with roughly 90% occurring only once. This material consisted of CD4+ or CD8+ T cells sorted from blood, taken in a trial of the OX40 agonist ivuxolimab. Receptor source: an adult with an advanced solid tumor such as melanoma, head and neck, liver or kidney cancer.

This clone was recorded once. The chain joins TRBV6-7 to TRBJ1-1; 11 bases are shared with TRBD1. TRBV6-7 is classed as an ORF, of uncertain function. This CDR3 comprises 16 residues. Unmatched junction bases numbered 9, after V lost 6 bases and J lost 3 bases. The chain's CDR3 is CASSLGQGALDTEAFF. CDR3 DNA sequence: TGTGCCAGCAGCTTAGGACAGGGGGCTTTGGACACTGAAGCTTTCTTT.

This chain uses TRBV18 with TRBJ1-4; 7 bases agree with TRBD1. The V gene's germline CDR1 is KGHSH and CDR2 LQKENI. The V segment lost 2 bases and the J segment 0 bases; nucleotides outside the gene matches: 0. The CDR3 runs to 15 residues. In DNA, the CDR3 is TGTGCCAGCTCACCAACAGGGGCAACTAATGAAAAACTGTTTTTT. It is translated as CASSPTGATNEKLFF.

The V gene is TRBV11-2, the J gene TRBJ2-2; 8 bases align to TRBD1. The CDR3 runs 14 residues. V lost 5 bases, J lost 9 bases, and 8 bases stayed unmatched. Germline lookup yields CDR1 SGHAT and CDR2 FQNNGV. In nucleotides, the CDR3 is TGTGCCAGCAGCCCGAGGACAGGGAATAGGGAGCTGTTTTTT. Encoded protein: CASSPRTGNRELFF.

The chain has TRBV18 and TRBJ1-1, with 8 bases aligning to TRBD1. V lost 3 bases and J lost 0; bases outside the gene matches: 3. Germline-derived CDR1 and CDR2 are KGHSH and LQKENI. The CDR3 covers 15 residues. The CDR3 is CASSPWDRLNTEAFF. The CDR3 DNA sequence: TGTGCCAGCTCACCCTGGGACAGGCTGAACACTGAAGCTTTCTTT.

The genes are TRBV28 and TRBJ2-7, with 8 bases that match TRBD1. With 4 bases clipped from V and 2 bases from J, the junction kept 7 bases outside the gene matches. Germline V gives CDR1 MDHEN, CDR2 SYDVKM. This CDR3 comprises 15 residues. CDR3 region: CASSWTGIGAYEQYF. CDR3 coding DNA: TGTGCCAGCAGTTGGACAGGGATAGGGGCCTACGAGCAGTACTTC.

J is TRBJ1-4 and V is TRBV6-1, with D perhaps matching TRBD1 (6 bases). This CDR3 has 17 amino acids. Germline assignment: CDR1 MNHNS and CDR2 SASEGT. The V and J ends lost 4 bases and 7 bases respectively, with 22 bases between them. The chain's CDR3 is CASSVSGAGALSEKLFF. The CDR3 DNA is TGTGCCAGCAGTGTGAGTGGAGCGGGGGCCCTAAGTGAAAAACTGTTTTTT.

This chain links TRBV27 with TRBJ2-4; D possibly uses TRBD1 or TRBD2 (5 bases each). Germline V CDR1 and CDR2: MNHEY, SMNVEV (reference sequence). The V gene lost 5 bases and the J gene lost 1 base, with 18 bases spanning the gap. The CDR3 is made up of 17 amino acids. CDR3 region: CASSLNRDLGAKNIQYF. CDR3 nucleotide sequence: TGTGCCAGCAGTCTAAACCGGGACCTCGGGGCCAAAAACATTCAGTACTTC.

The chain has TRBV1 and TRBJ2-1. TRBV1 is an annotated pseudogene. The CDR3 spans 15 residues. The DNA for the CDR3 is TGCACCAGCCGGGGGCGGAGGAGGGGGTGCAATGAGCAGTTCTTC. Translation: CTSRGRRRGCNEQFF.

The CDR3 sequence: CASSVDGVWGYTF. The CDR3 DNA is TGTGCCAGCAGCGTAGATGGGGTTTGGGGCTACACCTTC. The chain has TRBV9 and TRBJ1-2; D gene ambiguous. The germline V gene has CDR1 SGDLS and CDR2 YYNGEE. The CDR3 consists of 13 residues. Trimming left V 0 bases short and J 8 bases short, with 11 bases between.

The chain couples TRBV4-2 to TRBJ1-5, with a weak D call TRBD1 (5 bases). Germline assignment: CDR1 LGHNA and CDR2 YNFKEQ. V was clipped by 0 bases and J by 4 bases, with 10 bases between them. CDR3 length equals 15 residues. Here the CDR3 reads CASSQDKQGNQPQHF. The CDR3 nucleotides read TGTGCCAGCAGCCAAGATAAGCAGGGAAATCAGCCCCAGCATTTT.

The chain links TRBV7-9 to TRBJ1-1; no firm D call. Trimming left V 5 bases short and J 5 bases short, with 21 bases between. This CDR3 region has 16 residues. Germline CDR1 and CDR2: SEHNR and FQNEAQ (reference sequence). The CDR3 DNA reads TGTGCCAGCAGCCCCCCGGTAGGCACCTTAGGGACTGAAGCTTTCTTT. Encoded protein: CASSPPVGTLGTEAFF.

There are a few counts of this clone. The chain carries TRBV28 and TRBJ2-5; 9 bases match TRBD2. From germline, CDR1 is MDHEN and CDR2 SYDVKM. V lost 3 bases and J lost 4; bases outside the gene matches: 12. This CDR3 contains 17 residues. For the CDR3, the DNA is TGTGCCAGCAGTTTCCTGGCGGGAGGGCCTTCGGGAGAGACCCAGTACTTC. This sequence encodes CASSFLAGGPSGETQYF.

The CDR3 region is CASSVGTGGYEQYF. The CDR3 coding sequence is TGTGCCAGCAGCGTCGGGACAGGGGGTTACGAGCAGTACTTC. This sequence joins TRBV5-5 and TRBJ2-7, with 11 positions matching TRBD1. CDR3 length: 14 amino acids. CDR1 SGHKS and CDR2 YYEKEE come from the germline V gene (reference sequence). V shed 4 bases and J 4 bases; nucleotides not matched to a gene: 4. The complete variable domain, with remaining parts taken from reference TRBV5-5 and TRBJ2-7, reads DAGVTQSPTHLIKTRGQQVTLRCSPISGHKSVSWYQQVLGQGPQFIFQYYEKEERGRGNFPDRFSARQFPNYSSELNVNALLLGDSALYLCASSVGTGGYEQYFGPGTRLTVT.

V gene TRBV29-1 combines with J gene TRBJ1-2; the D is unclear. This CDR3 has 13 amino acids. CDR1 and CDR2 (germline): SQVTM, ANQGSEA. The germline V and J ends were trimmed by 7 bases and 0 bases, with 12 bases remaining between them. This chain's CDR3 is CSAGDGPNYGYTF. CDR3 DNA sequence: TGCAGCGCGGGAGACGGCCCTAACTATGGCTACACCTTC.

This rearrangement joins TRBV11-2 to TRBJ1-3; D is ambiguous. Germline V gene sequence: CDR1 SGHAT, CDR2 FQNNGV. The ends were cut back, 3 bases at V and 0 bases at J, with 12 bases in the middle. This CDR3 spans 16 amino acids. The CDR3 DNA reads as TGTGCCAGCAGCTTTTCCCTATCCAGCTCTGGAAACACCATATATTTT. It yields the protein CASSFSLSSSGNTIYF. The full variable domain, rest sourced from reference TRBV11-2 and TRBJ1-3, is EAGVAQSPRYKIIEKRQSVAFWCNPISGHATLYWYQQILGQGPKLLIQFQNNGVVDDSQLPKDRFSAERLKGVDSTLKIQPAKLEDSAVYLCASSFSLSSSGNTIYFGEGSWLTVV.

This clone showed up just a few times. This chain links TRBV30 with TRBJ1-1; no firm D call. V shed 8 bases and J shed 2 bases, with 15 bases lying between them. Germline assignment: CDR1 GTSNPN and CDR2 SVGIG (reference sequence). CDR3 size: 13 residues. This CDR3 reads CAGGRRENTEAFF. The CDR3 DNA reads as TGTGCCGGCGGGAGGAGGGAAAACACTGAAGCTTTCTTT.

The CDR3 is CASSLTQGAYGYTF. The CDR3 nucleotides are TGTGCCAGCAGCTTGACCCAGGGCGCCTATGGCTACACCTTC. The chain joins TRBV5-5 to TRBJ1-2, with a tentative D call TRBD1 (5 bases). The CDR3 is 14 amino acids. Trimming shortened V by 1 base and J by 4 bases, and 11 bases separated the two germline ends. Germline V gene data show CDR1 as SGHKS and CDR2 as YYEKEE (reference sequence).

Details on this clone: One end of the junction fails to match germline, which may point to a read error. The rearrangement links TRBV28 to TRBJ2-5; D possibly corresponds to TRBD2 (6 bases). Germline values: CDR1 MDHEN, CDR2 SYDVKM. The CDR3 has 13 amino acids. The DNA of the CDR3 is TGTGCCAGCAGTTTAACCGACCGACCGGGAGACCACTTC. Protein product: CASSLTDRPGDHF.

This chain links TRBV6-5 with TRBJ2-7; D gene uncertain. The germline V and J ends were trimmed by 8 bases and 4 bases, with 18 bases remaining between them. Germline CDR1 and CDR2: MNHEY and SVGAGI. The CDR3 loop spans 14 amino acids. In DNA form, the CDR3 reads TGTGCCAGCCGATATTCTCGGACGATTTACGAGCAGTACTTC. This sequence encodes CASRYSRTIYEQYF.

This clone was picked up one time. The chain couples TRBV9 to TRBJ2-1; D not resolved. The CDR3 covers 12 residues. CDR1 is SGDLS, CDR2 YYNGEE, per germline. V lost 0 bases and J 9 bases, leaving 7 bases between the germline ends. CDR3 nucleotide sequence: TGTGCCAGCAGCGTAGCCGCGTCTGAGCAGTTCTTC. Translating gives CASSVAASEQFF.

The rearrangement joins TRBV30 to TRBJ2-1; TRBD2 matches at 9 bases. CDR1 is GTSNPN and CDR2 is SVGIG in the germline V gene (reference sequence). The CDR3 spans 12 residues. J lost 8 bases, V lost 2 bases, and 1 base had no gene match. The CDR3 sequence: CAWSRTSDEQFF. The CDR3 coding sequence is TGTGCCTGGAGTCGGACTAGCGATGAGCAGTTCTTC.

The V and J genes are TRBV2 and TRBJ2-7; D remains unclear. There are 13 residues in the CDR3. The germline CDR1 and CDR2 sequences are SNHLY and FYNNEI. V gave up 5 bases and J gave up 0 bases, with 8 bases separating them. CDR3 nucleotides: TGTGCCAGCAGTCGGGTGAGCTCCTACGAGCAGTACTTC. Its translation: CASSRVSSYEQYF. Full variable domain (outside the CDR3, taken from reference TRBV2 and TRBJ2-7): EPEVTQTPSHQVTQMGQEVILRCVPISNHLYFYWYRQILGQKVEFLVSFYNNEISEKSEIFDDQFSVERPDGSNFTLKIRSTKLEDSAMYFCASSRVSSYEQYFGPGTRLTVT.

As regards this clone: A junction boundary mismatches the germline segment, possibly from a read error. The chain carries TRBV18 and TRBJ2-4; a weak D match, TRBD2 (6 bases). The length of the CDR3 is 14 residues. Per the germline V gene, CDR1 is KGHSH and CDR2 is LQKENI. The CDR3 region has the DNA TGTGCCAGCTCCCCCGGGGGAGCCACAAACATTCAGTACTTC. Its protein is CASSPGGATNIQYF.

The genes are TRBV10-3 and TRBJ2-7; 9 bases map to TRBD1. Germline V CDR1 and CDR2: ENHRY, SYGVKD. CDR3 size: 16 residues. V was clipped by 0 bases and J by 1 base; unmatched bases: 4. The CDR3 protein is CAISESLGQGSYEQYF. The CDR3, as DNA: TGTGCCATCAGTGAGTCGTTGGGACAGGGATCCTACGAGCAGTACTTC.

This CDR3 reads CASSGQNQPQHF. The CDR3 region has the DNA TGTGCCAGCAGTGGCCAAAATCAGCCCCAGCATTTT. V gene TRBV2 combines with J gene TRBJ1-5; D uncertain. V lost 4 bases to trimming and J lost 4 bases, with 5 bases between them. The CDR3 consists of 12 residues. Per the germline V gene, CDR1 is SNHLY and CDR2 is FYNNEI.

This chain uses TRBV5-1 with TRBJ2-7, with D tentatively TRBD2 (6 bases). CDR1 is SGHRS, CDR2 YFSETQ, per germline. The CDR3 consists of 14 residues. The germline V and J ends were trimmed by 0 bases and 2 bases, with 9 bases remaining between them. As DNA, the CDR3 is TGCGCCAGCAGCTTGGGGGACTTCACCTACGAGCAGTACTTC. Residues: CASSLGDFTYEQYF.

The chain has TRBV18 and TRBJ1-1; the D gene is possibly TRBD1 (6 bases). V was cut by 6 bases and J by 4 bases, with 18 bases left in between. The CDR3 totals 15 residues. Germline-derived CDR1 and CDR2 are KGHSH and LQKENI. The CDR3 loop is CASSPGVGGVTEAFF. The CDR3 coding sequence is TGTGCCAGCTCCCCGGGTGTAGGGGGTGTCACTGAAGCTTTCTTT.

The genes are TRBV18 and TRBJ1-1, with unresolved D. Germline V gives CDR1 KGHSH, CDR2 LQKENI. The CDR3 covers 13 residues. Trimming cost V 2 bases and J 2 bases, with 6 bases left between them. The chain's CDR3 is CASSPGANTEAFF. The CDR3 bases are TGTGCCAGCTCACCAGGAGCCAACACTGAAGCTTTCTTT.